What follows are 16 T cell receptor beta chains derived from one specimen sequenced in a study of glioma-infiltrating T cells after dendritic cell vaccination. Data came from immunoSEQ multiplex PCR; TCRdb stores just in-frame clones and leaves some out. Among about 49,000 clones listed, less than 90% were seen once. Sequencing used blood, obtained before dendritic cell vaccination. All receptors derive from a human donor with glioblastoma.

The chain recombines TRBV27 with TRBJ2-7; D is perhaps TRBD2 (5 bases). The length of the CDR3 is 13 residues. V lost 6 bases and J 7 bases, leaving 16 bases between the germline ends. CDR1 and CDR2 from the germline V gene are MNHEY and SMNVEV (reference sequence). The chain's CDR3 is CASSVSRGGEQYF. In DNA form, the CDR3 reads TGTGCCAGCAGCGTCAGTCGGGGTGGTGAGCAGTACTTC.

The chain combines TRBV2 with TRBJ2-1, with TRBD2 identical over 12 bases. The CDR3 loop spans 15 amino acids. CDR1 is SNHLY, CDR2 FYNNEI, per germline. The trim removed 4 bases at V and 8 bases at J, leaving 6 bases unmatched. CDR3 bases: TGTGCCAGCAGTGTGACTAGCGGGAGTTACGATGAGCAGTTCTTC. This gives the protein CASSVTSGSYDEQFF.

The V and J genes are TRBV6-5 and TRBJ1-3; TRBD1 matches at 7 bases. Per the germline V gene, CDR1 is MNHEY and CDR2 is SVGAGI. The CDR3 extends over 15 amino acids. V was clipped by 2 bases and J by 3 bases; unmatched bases: 4. CDR3 nucleotide sequence: TGTGCCAGCAGTTACAAGACAGGGCTTGGAAACACCATATATTTT. Residues: CASSYKTGLGNTIYF.

The chain joins TRBV19 to TRBJ2-6, with no clear D. The CDR3 is made up of 16 amino acids. Trimming took off 1 base at V and 0 bases at J, with 7 bases between the two ends. The germline V gene has CDR1 LNHDA and CDR2 SQIVND (reference sequence). CDR3 bases: TGTGCCAGTAGTATAGTAGGCGGCTCTGGGGCCAACGTCCTGACTTTC. Amino acid sequence: CASSIVGGSGANVLTF.

This clone was observed a few times. The chain uses TRBV19 and TRBJ2-3, with 7 bases matching TRBD1. CDR1 LNHDA and CDR2 SQIVND come from the germline V gene (reference sequence). J was trimmed by 1 base and V by 2 bases; bases with no gene match: 3. The length of the CDR3 is 15 residues. The CDR3 nucleotides are TGTGCCAGTAGTATACAAGACAGGGGCACAGATACGCAGTATTTT. Translating it yields CASSIQDRGTDTQYF.

The chain is built from TRBV6-5 and TRBJ1-1; no clear D. Germline V gene lookup returns CDR1 MNHEY and CDR2 SVGAGI. This CDR3 is built from 13 residues. Trimming pared 1 base from V and 3 bases from J, leaving 6 bases between. CDR3 loop: CASSYFGDTEAFF. The CDR3 DNA reads as TGTGCCAGCAGTTACTTCGGGGACACTGAAGCTTTCTTT.

Comments on this clone: The identical CDR3 is also encoded by other nucleotide sequences in the sample. This chain links TRBV7-6 with TRBJ2-7; 8 positions agree with TRBD2. CDR1 is SGHVS, CDR2 FNYEAQ, per germline. The ends lost 6 bases at V and 6 bases at J; junction bases unmatched: 7. The CDR3 covers 13 residues. The CDR3 nucleotides read TGTGCCAGCAGTTGGACTAGCTCTAGCGAGCAGTACTTC. It translates to CASSWTSSSEQYF.

The chain couples TRBV9 to TRBJ2-7; possibly TRBD1 for D (7 bases). The CDR3 sequence is 15 residues long. The V gene lost 0 bases and the J gene lost 4 bases, with 14 bases spanning the gap. CDR1 and CDR2 (germline): SGDLS, YYNGEE. The CDR3: CASSVEGGGDYEQYF. The CDR3 DNA sequence: TGTGCCAGCAGCGTAGAAGGGGGCGGGGATTACGAGCAGTACTTC.

The rearrangement joins TRBV19 to TRBJ2-7; TRBD2 matches at 10 bases. The germline gives CDR1 LNHDA, CDR2 SQIVND (reference sequence). This CDR3 has 14 residues. V lost 4 bases, J lost 1 base, and 1 base stayed unmatched. CDR3 protein: CASSTSGSSYEQYF. The DNA for the CDR3 is TGTGCCAGTAGTACTAGCGGGAGTTCCTACGAGCAGTACTTC.

The chain recombines TRBV2 with TRBJ2-1; TRBD2 aligns across 11 bases. Trimming at V came to 8 bases and at J to 9 bases, leaving 9 bases not matched to a gene. The germline V gene encodes CDR1 SNHLY and CDR2 FYNNEI. This CDR3 has 14 residues. CDR3 coding DNA: TGTGCCAGCCCCGGGACTAGCGGCCCCGCTGAGCAGTTCTTC. This gives the protein CASPGTSGPAEQFF.

In DNA form, the CDR3 reads TGCGCCAGCAATGAGGGGGCGAACACTGAAGCTTTCTTT. Its translation: CASNEGANTEAFF. The chain has TRBV5-1 and TRBJ1-1, with 7 nucleotides matching TRBD1. Trimming took 6 bases from V and 1 from J; bases not matched to a gene: 3. The CDR3 covers 13 residues. Germline V gives CDR1 SGHRS, CDR2 YFSETQ.

The V and J genes are TRBV6-6 and TRBJ1-6; D gene uncertain. CDR1 and CDR2 (germline): MNHNY, SVGAGI (reference sequence). The length of the CDR3 is 12 residues. V lost 2 bases and J 14 bases, leaving 10 bases between the germline ends. The chain's CDR3 is CASSYRTRALHF. The CDR3 DNA is TGTGCCAGCAGTTACCGTACTCGCGCCCTCCACTTT.

This clone is a singleton in its sample. V and J are TRBV7-2 and TRBJ1-2, with D hard to call. This CDR3 has 16 amino acids. V was trimmed by 2 bases and J by 3 bases, leaving 16 bases between them. The V gene's germline CDR1 is SGHTA and CDR2 FQGNSA. The CDR3 here is CASSLRVRDRYYGYTF. CDR3 bases: TGTGCCAGCAGCTTACGAGTCCGGGATCGGTACTATGGCTACACCTTC.

In its sample, this clone was seen once. The junction departs from the called germline gene at one end, perhaps through a read error. This chain joins TRBV5-1 and TRBJ1-2, with 8 nucleotides matching TRBD1. CDR3 length equals 15 residues. Germline assignment: CDR1 SGHRS and CDR2 YFSETQ. The CDR3 here is CASSLGQGAGYGYAF. CDR3 nucleotides: TGCGCCAGCAGCTTGGGGCAGGGGGCAGGGTATGGCTACGCCTTC. The full variable domain, rest sourced from reference TRBV5-1 and TRBJ1-2, is KAGVTQTPRYLIKTRGQQVTLSCSPISGHRSVSWYQQTPGQGLQFLFEYFSETQRNKGNFPGRFSGRQFSNSRSEMNVSTLELGDSALYLCASSLGQGAGYGYAFGSGTRLTVV.

In this sample, this clone turned up a few times. The chain uses TRBV4-3 and TRBJ1-1, with D uncertain. Germline assignment: CDR1 LGHNA and CDR2 YSLEER. This CDR3 comprises 17 residues. Deletions cut 1 base from V and 2 bases from J, with 17 bases between. CDR3 sequence reads: CASSQGPGGSGNTEAFF. The CDR3 DNA sequence: TGCGCCAGCAGCCAAGGCCCAGGCGGCTCGGGAAACACTGAAGCTTTCTTT.

This chain uses TRBV6-4 with TRBJ2-3; TRBD1 matches at 7 bases. V lost 1 base, J lost 7 bases, and 8 bases stayed unmatched. This CDR3 has 15 residues. CDR1 and CDR2 (germline): MRHNA, SNTAGT. CDR3 protein: CASSDWGTVSNTQYF. DNA of the CDR3: TGTGCCAGCAGTGACTGGGGGACAGTATCCAATACGCAGTATTTT.